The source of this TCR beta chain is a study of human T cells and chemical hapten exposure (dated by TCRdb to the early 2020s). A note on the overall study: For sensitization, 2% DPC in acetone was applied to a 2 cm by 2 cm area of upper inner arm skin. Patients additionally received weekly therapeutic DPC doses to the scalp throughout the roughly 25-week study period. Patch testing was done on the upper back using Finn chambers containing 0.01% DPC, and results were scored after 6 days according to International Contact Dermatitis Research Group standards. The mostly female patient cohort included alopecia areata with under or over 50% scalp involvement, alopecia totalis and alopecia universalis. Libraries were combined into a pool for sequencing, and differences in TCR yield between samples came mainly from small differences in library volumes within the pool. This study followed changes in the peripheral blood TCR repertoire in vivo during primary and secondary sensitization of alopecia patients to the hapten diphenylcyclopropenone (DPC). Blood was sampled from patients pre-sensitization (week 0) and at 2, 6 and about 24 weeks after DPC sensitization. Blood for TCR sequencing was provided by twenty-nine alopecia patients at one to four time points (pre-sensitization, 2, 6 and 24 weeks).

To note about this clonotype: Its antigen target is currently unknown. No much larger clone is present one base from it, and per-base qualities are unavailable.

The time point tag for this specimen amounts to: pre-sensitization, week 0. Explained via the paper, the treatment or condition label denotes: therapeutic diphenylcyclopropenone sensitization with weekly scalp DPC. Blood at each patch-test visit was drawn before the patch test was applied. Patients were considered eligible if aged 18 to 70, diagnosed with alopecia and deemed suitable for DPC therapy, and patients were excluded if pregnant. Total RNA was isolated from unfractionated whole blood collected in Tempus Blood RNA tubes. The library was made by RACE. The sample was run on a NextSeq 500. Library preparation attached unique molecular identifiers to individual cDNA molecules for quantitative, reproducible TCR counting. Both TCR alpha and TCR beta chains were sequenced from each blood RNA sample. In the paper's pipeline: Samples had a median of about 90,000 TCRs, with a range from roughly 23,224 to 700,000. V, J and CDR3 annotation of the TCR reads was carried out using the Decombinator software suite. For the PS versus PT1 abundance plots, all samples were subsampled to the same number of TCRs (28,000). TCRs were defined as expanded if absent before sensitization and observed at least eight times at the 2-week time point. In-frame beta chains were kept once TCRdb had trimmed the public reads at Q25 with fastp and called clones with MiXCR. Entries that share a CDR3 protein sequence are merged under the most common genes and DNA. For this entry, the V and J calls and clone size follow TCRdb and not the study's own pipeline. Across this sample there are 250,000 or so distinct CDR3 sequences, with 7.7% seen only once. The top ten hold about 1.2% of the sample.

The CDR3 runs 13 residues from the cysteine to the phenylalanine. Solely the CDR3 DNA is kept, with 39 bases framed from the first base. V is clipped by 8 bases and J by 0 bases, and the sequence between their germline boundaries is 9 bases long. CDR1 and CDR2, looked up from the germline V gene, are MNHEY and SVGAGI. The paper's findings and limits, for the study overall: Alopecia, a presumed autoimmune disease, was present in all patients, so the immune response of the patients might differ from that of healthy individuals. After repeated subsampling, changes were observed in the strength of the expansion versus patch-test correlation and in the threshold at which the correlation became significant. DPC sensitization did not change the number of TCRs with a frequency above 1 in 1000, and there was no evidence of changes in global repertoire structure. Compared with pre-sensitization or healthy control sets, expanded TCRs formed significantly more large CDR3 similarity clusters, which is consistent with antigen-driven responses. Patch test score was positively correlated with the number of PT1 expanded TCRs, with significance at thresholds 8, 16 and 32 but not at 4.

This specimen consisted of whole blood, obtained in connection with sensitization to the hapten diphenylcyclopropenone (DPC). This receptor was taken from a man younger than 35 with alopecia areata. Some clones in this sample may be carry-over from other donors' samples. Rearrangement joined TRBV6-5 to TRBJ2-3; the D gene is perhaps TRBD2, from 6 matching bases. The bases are TGTGCCAGCCTGGGGACTAGCACAGATACGCAGTATTTT. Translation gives CASLGTSTDTQYF.